This T cell receptor (beta chain) was sequenced in a study of blood T cell repertoires in COVID-19. About the research overall: Italy, Spain and the United States were the sources of the convalescent and acute COVID-19 samples. The analysed material was cDNA or gDNA that came from T cells, B-cell-depleted T cells, or PBMCs.

From germline, CDR1 is SNHLY and CDR2 FYNNEI. Trimming took 8 bases from V and 5 from J; bases not matched to a gene: 7. The CDR3 length is 13 residues. The sample holds many counts of this clone. Per the original data handling: Estimates of nucleated cell counts were drawn from the amplification of reference gene primers. The assay was immunoSEQ multiplex PCR, and TCRdb's table has in-frame clones only and misses some. V and J calls and clone size follow that table, whereas D and trimming were derived from the DNA. Here the sample spans about 260,000 clones, approximately 87% being singletons. This receptor was identified in a woman between 50 and 59 years old with acute or convalescent COVID-19. The gene calls are TRBV2 and TRBJ1-1; 8 bases match TRBD1. The sequenced sample was peripheral blood. CDR3: CASVDRGSTEAFF. Here the CDR3 DNA reads TGTGCCAGCGTCGACAGGGGAAGTACTGAAGCTTTCTTT.